The text below deals with one T cell receptor beta chain. What it binds is unknown. Time point meaning: week 47, end of study. Vaccine doses each comprised 300 ug of mutant IDH1 20-mer peptide, with topical imiquimod. This sample is drawn from a study of a mutant IDH1 vaccine in newly diagnosed glioma. Produced via immunoSEQ multiplex PCR; TCRdb's table is partial and in-frame only. Here the sample spans about 90,000 clones, under 90% being singletons. The source was PBMCs, collected from a glioma patient whose treatment included an IDH1 peptide vaccine. This TCR derives from a woman between 50 and 59 years old with glioma.

The CDR3 DNA sequence: TGTGCCACCTCATGGCGGCGGAGGGACAATGAGCAGTTCTTC. Protein product: CATSWRRRDNEQFF. The chain recombines TRBV15 with TRBJ2-1, with TRBD2 as a possible D gene (6 bases). This CDR3 contains 14 residues. CDR1 and CDR2 from the germline V gene are LNHNV and YYDKDF (reference sequence). V was shortened by 8 bases and J by 5 bases, with 16 bases between the two germline ends.